These 22 T cell receptor beta chains were all obtained from the same sample, sequenced in a study of spatial heterogeneity in lung cancer. This sample's time point: sample taken at primary tumor resection. Whole RNA from tumor, nontumor lung or frozen PBMC was sequenced unsorted. TCRdb used MiXCR to reprocess the 5' RACE reads, holding one entry per CDR3 protein. The profile shows about 12,000 distinct CDR3 sequences, about 15% of them singletons. The source material was PBMCs, sampled at surgery. Receptors were obtained from a male donor with early-stage non-small cell lung cancer.

This clonotype was detected many times. This chain joins TRBV19 and TRBJ2-2; D gene ambiguous. The CDR3 has 13 residues. V lost 5 bases and J lost 5, with 9 bases in between. From germline, CDR1 is LNHDA and CDR2 SQIVND (reference sequence). The DNA for the CDR3 is TGTGCCAGTAGTCCCCCTGGGACCGGGGAGCTGTTTTTT. Encoded protein: CASSPPGTGELFF.

The chain recombines TRBV29-1 with TRBJ2-7; D remains unclear. This CDR3 spans 14 amino acids. Germline values: CDR1 SQVTM, CDR2 ANQGSEA. Trimming shortened V by 4 bases and J by 1 base, and 14 bases separated the two germline ends. CDR3 sequence (DNA): TGCAGCGTTGGGGCCATTAAAGGTTCCTACGAGCAGTACTTC. Its translation: CSVGAIKGSYEQYF.

This clonotype was observed many times. This chain joins TRBV7-9 and TRBJ1-5; possible D gene TRBD1, 5 bases. V lost 5 bases and J lost 5, with 10 bases in between. The CDR3 runs 13 residues. Germline V gene lookup returns CDR1 SEHNR and CDR2 FQNEAQ (reference sequence). The CDR3 sequence is CASSPDSDQPQHF. Here the CDR3 DNA reads TGTGCCAGCAGCCCAGACAGTGATCAGCCCCAGCATTTT.

This clonotype turned up a few times. The chain employs TRBV29-1 and TRBJ2-3, with 9 bases that match TRBD2. The CDR3 runs 14 residues. The germline gives CDR1 SQVTM, CDR2 ANQGSEA. V trimming: 6 bases; J trimming: 0 bases; junction bases outside the gene matches: 4. DNA for the CDR3: TGCAGCGTCCAGACTAGCGGAAGCACAGATACGCAGTATTTT. The encoded protein is CSVQTSGSTDTQYF.

This clonotype was counted at least ten times. The chain recombines TRBV7-3 with TRBJ2-7; 8 bases fit TRBD1. V was pared by 3 bases and J by 4 bases, with 2 bases of the junction left unmatched. This CDR3 is built from 13 residues. Germline CDR1 reads SGHTA; CDR2 reads FQGTGA. The CDR3 coding sequence is TGTGCCAGCAGCTTCGACAGGGGTTACGAGCAGTACTTC. It translates to CASSFDRGYEQYF.

The sample holds many counts of this clonotype. V and J are TRBV29-1 and TRBJ2-1; 8 positions agree with TRBD2. Germline CDR1 is SQVTM and CDR2 is ANQGSEA. V shed 2 bases and J 2 bases; nucleotides not matched to a gene: 8. The length of the CDR3 is 16 residues. DNA for the CDR3: TGCAGCGTTGAAATTAGCGGGACTCACCCCTACAATGAGCAGTTCTTC. Translation gives CSVEISGTHPYNEQFF.

The V and J genes are TRBV7-9 and TRBJ1-3, with a possible D match to TRBD1 (6 bases). The germline CDR1 and CDR2 sequences are SEHNR and FQNEAQ (reference sequence). CDR3 length equals 16 residues. V shed 3 bases and J shed 2 bases, with 14 bases lying between them. CDR3 in amino acids: CASSFGLGAAGNTIYF. The CDR3 nucleotides read TGTGCCAGCAGCTTCGGCCTGGGGGCCGCTGGAAACACCATATATTTT.

The chain carries TRBV2 and TRBJ2-3, with 9 bases that match TRBD2. The CDR3 spans 15 residues. J gave up 2 bases and V 6 bases, and 6 bases lay outside the gene matches. Germline values: CDR1 SNHLY, CDR2 FYNNEI. CDR3 bases: TGTGCCAGCAGGAGACTAGCGGTCGCCACAGATACGCAGTATTTT. Protein sequence: CASRRLAVATDTQYF.

In this sample, this clonotype turned up many times. The rearrangement joins TRBV24-1 to TRBJ2-3; possible D gene TRBD2, 6 bases. Germline V lookup: CDR1 KGHDR, CDR2 SFDVKD. This CDR3 has 15 amino acids. V was cut by 2 bases and J by 2 bases, with 10 bases left in between. This chain's CDR3 is CATSDSRDPTDTQYF. In DNA form, the CDR3 reads TGTGCCACCAGTGATTCGCGGGACCCCACAGATACGCAGTATTTT.

This clonotype showed up many times. The J gene is TRBJ1-5, the V gene TRBV28; D is unresolved. The CDR3 is made up of 16 amino acids. Trimming stripped 9 bases from V and 2 bases from J, with 20 bases between. Germline loops: CDR1 MDHEN, CDR2 SYDVKM. This chain's CDR3 is CASTLRRVKGNQPQHF. Written as DNA, the CDR3 is TGTGCCAGTACTCTCAGGAGGGTTAAGGGCAATCAGCCCCAGCATTTT.

V gene TRBV12-3 or TRBV12-4 combines with J gene TRBJ2-1, with 7 bases fitting TRBD1. This CDR3 comprises 15 residues. Trimming cost V 6 bases and J 0 bases; bases outside gene matches: 5. CDR3 amino acids: CASSQGDSSYNEQFF. Here the CDR3 DNA reads TGTGCCAGCAGCCAGGGGGATAGCTCCTACAATGAGCAGTTCTTC.

On this clonotype itself: The CDR3 does not end in the conserved phenylalanine or tryptophan, so this is likely a read error. This chain links TRBV27 with TRBJ1-2; tentative D call: TRBD1 (6 bases). The V gene's germline CDR1 is MNHEY and CDR2 SMNVEV (reference sequence). The germline V and J ends were trimmed by 2 bases and 7 bases, with 11 bases remaining between them. This CDR3 is 13 amino acids long. The CDR3 is CASSLGRGLGYTS. CDR3 DNA sequence: TGTGCCAGCAGTTTAGGGCGGGGGCTTGGCTACACCTCC.

The chain uses TRBV12-3 or TRBV12-4 and TRBJ2-3, with D tentatively TRBD2 (7 bases). The CDR3 is 15 residues long. V was pared by 3 bases and J by 2 bases, with 12 bases between. The CDR3 here is CASSFGGHPTDTQYF. CDR3 coding DNA: TGTGCCAGCAGTTTCGGGGGGCACCCCACAGATACGCAGTATTTT.

This clonotype occurred many times. J is TRBJ2-7 and V is TRBV27; TRBD2 agrees at 12 bases. The V gene's germline CDR1 is MNHEY and CDR2 SMNVEV (reference sequence). The CDR3 extends over 18 amino acids. V lost 4 bases, J lost 2 bases, and 12 bases stayed unmatched. The CDR3, as DNA: TGTGCCAGCAGTTACCGGGGGGCTCGGACTAGCGGGGCCTACGAGCAGTACTTC. This gives the protein CASSYRGARTSGAYEQYF.

This clonotype has a handful of counts. This rearrangement joins TRBV20-1 to TRBJ1-6, with D perhaps TRBD1 (5 bases). Trimming took off 0 bases at V and 4 bases at J, with 19 bases between the two ends. The CDR3 consists of 18 residues. Germline CDR1 reads DFQATT; CDR2 reads SNEGSKA (reference sequence). CDR3 protein: CSARDPFQGGLYNSPLHF. DNA for the CDR3: TGCAGTGCTAGAGATCCTTTCCAGGGTGGTTTGTATAATTCACCCCTCCACTTT.

The genes are TRBV7-9 and TRBJ2-3, with TRBD2 matching 12 bases. The CDR3 covers 19 residues. With V trimmed by 4 bases and J by 2 bases, 13 bases remained unmatched. CDR1 and CDR2 (germline): SEHNR, FQNEAQ (reference sequence). CDR3 sequence reads: CASSSDTSGRKGPTDTQYF. CDR3 bases: TGTGCCAGCAGCTCTGACACTAGCGGGAGGAAGGGGCCCACAGATACGCAGTATTTT. The entire variable domain, with the rest obtained from reference TRBV7-9 and TRBJ2-3, is as follows: DTGVSQNPRHKITKRGQNVTFRCDPISEHNRLYWYRQTLGQGPEFLTYFQNEAQLEKSRLLSDRFSAERPKGSFSTLEIQRTEQGDSAMYLCASSSDTSGRKGPTDTQYFGPGTRLTVL.

Ten or more counts support this clonotype. V gene TRBV6-4 combines with J gene TRBJ2-3; D may be TRBD2 (6 bases). The CDR3 is made up of 16 amino acids. Trimming took 0 bases from V and 1 from J, leaving 11 bases between them. Germline V lookup: CDR1 MRHNA, CDR2 SNTAGT. The CDR3 nucleotides are TGTGCCAGCAGTGACTCGGAGGGAGGAGGCACAGATACGCAGTATTTT. Residues: CASSDSEGGGTDTQYF.

V gene TRBV28 combines with J gene TRBJ1-5, with a weak D call TRBD1 (5 bases). Trimming removed 2 bases from V and 3 bases from J, with 14 bases in between. This CDR3 comprises 16 residues. The germline gives CDR1 MDHEN, CDR2 SYDVKM. The CDR3 region is CASSLGAPRLNQPQHF. Written as DNA, the CDR3 is TGTGCCAGCAGTTTAGGGGCGCCTCGGCTCAATCAGCCCCAGCATTTT.

At least ten counts were recorded for this clonotype. This sequence joins TRBV24-1 and TRBJ2-3; 8 bases line up with TRBD1. The V gene end was trimmed by 4 bases and the J gene end by 2 bases; junction bases not matched to a gene: 7. The CDR3 sequence is 16 residues long. Germline lookup yields CDR1 KGHDR and CDR2 SFDVKD. The CDR3 DNA reads TGTGCCACCAGTGAAAGGGACAGGAGGTACACAGATACGCAGTATTTT. Translation gives CATSERDRRYTDTQYF.

The chain uses TRBV6-1 and TRBJ2-3, with 7 bases identical to TRBD2. The CDR3 is made up of 16 amino acids. Looked up from germline, CDR1 is MNHNS and CDR2 is SASEGT. Trimming at V came to 4 bases and at J to 0 bases, leaving 7 bases not matched to a gene. The CDR3 bases are TGTGCCAGCAGTGCGCCGGGACTACTAAGCACAGATACGCAGTATTTT. It specifies CASSAPGLLSTDTQYF.

The chain has TRBV29-1 and TRBJ1-1, with a tentative D call TRBD1 (6 bases). This CDR3 spans 14 amino acids. V was trimmed by 6 bases and J by 0 bases, leaving 14 bases between them. Germline V gene sequence: CDR1 SQVTM, CDR2 ANQGSEA. The CDR3: CSVHPGALNTEAFF. The CDR3 DNA reads TGCAGCGTCCACCCAGGGGCCTTGAACACTGAAGCTTTCTTT.

This clonotype was detected only a few times. The chain combines TRBV24-1 with TRBJ2-1, with D perhaps matching TRBD1 (6 bases). Per the germline V gene, CDR1 is KGHDR and CDR2 is SFDVKD. Trimming pared 7 bases from V and 3 bases from J, leaving 9 bases between. There are 13 residues in the CDR3. Here the CDR3 reads CATRHRVYNEQFF. The CDR3 nucleotides are TGTGCCACCAGACACAGGGTCTACAATGAGCAGTTCTTC.